Following are 18 T cell receptor beta chains from one sample sequenced in a study of shared clonotypes between healthy human individuals. Naivety among CD8 cells was defined by CD45RO negativity and positive CCR7 selection, thereby excluding terminally differentiated effector memory CD45RA+ cells. TCRdb's copy holds only in-frame clones and misses some; the assay was immunoSEQ multiplex PCR. In the table there are over 2 million clones, about 95% of which are singletons. Sequenced material: naive CD8+ T cells sorted from blood. These receptors were obtained from a young man in good health.

V is TRBV12-5 and J is TRBJ2-5; TRBD2 agrees at 13 bases. CDR1 and CDR2 from the germline V gene are LGHNT and FRNRAP. This CDR3 has 17 amino acids. After removal of 0 bases from V and 2 bases from J, the junction contained 3 bases not matched to a gene. The CDR3 DNA reads TGTGCTAGTGGTTTGGTTCCGGGACTAGCGGGACAAGAGACCCAGTACTTC. Its protein is CASGLVPGLAGQETQYF.

The chain joins TRBV29-1 to TRBJ1-1, with D tentatively TRBD1 (5 bases). CDR1 SQVTM and CDR2 ANQGSEA come from the germline V gene. The CDR3 consists of 14 residues. Trimming left V 8 bases short and J 3 bases short, with 19 bases between. The CDR3 nucleotides read TGCAGCACTAACCCCGGGGGTTCCGACACTGAAGCTTTCTTT. Protein product: CSTNPGGSDTEAFF.

The genes are TRBV13 and TRBJ2-7; no firm D call. CDR1 is PRHDT and CDR2 is FYEKMQ in the germline V gene (reference sequence). The V end was cut by 3 bases, the J end by 2 bases, with 11 bases between. The CDR3 spans 14 residues. The chain's CDR3 is CASSFDGDPYEQYF. CDR3 nucleotides: TGTGCCAGCAGCTTTGATGGGGATCCCTACGAGCAGTACTTC. Drawing the rest from reference TRBV13 and TRBJ2-7, the complete variable domain is AAGVIQSPRHLIKEKRETATLKCYPIPRHDTVYWYQQGPGQDPQFLISFYEKMQSDKGSIPDRFSAQQFSDYHSELNMSSLELGDSALYFCASSFDGDPYEQYFGPGTRLTVT.

The genes are TRBV7-9 and TRBJ2-7; D ambiguous. The CDR3 runs 13 residues. The germline CDR1 and CDR2 sequences are SEHNR and FQNEAQ (reference sequence). V shed 5 bases and J shed 5 bases, with 13 bases lying between them. Here the CDR3 DNA reads TGTGCCAGCAGCCCACCCCTTGGAAACGAGCAGTACTTC. Translated: CASSPPLGNEQYF. Full variable domain (remainder filled in from reference TRBV7-9 and TRBJ2-7): DTGVSQNPRHKITKRGQNVTFRCDPISEHNRLYWYRQTLGQGPEFLTYFQNEAQLEKSRLLSDRFSAERPKGSFSTLEIQRTEQGDSAMYLCASSPPLGNEQYFGPGTRLTVT.

The chain employs TRBV10-2 and TRBJ1-1; D remains ambiguous. CDR3 length: 13 residues. V was pared by 6 bases and J by 4 bases, with 12 bases between. Germline assignment: CDR1 WSHSY and CDR2 SAAADI. The CDR3 coding sequence is TGCGCCAGCAGCGACGACGTCCGCACTGAAGCTTTCTTT. Protein product: CASSDDVRTEAFF.

The V gene is TRBV30, the J gene TRBJ2-7; TRBD2 agrees at 14 bases. Germline V CDR1 and CDR2: GTSNPN, SVGIG (reference sequence). The CDR3 runs to 16 residues. The V gene end was trimmed by 7 bases and the J gene end by 3 bases; junction bases not matched to a gene: 11. Written as DNA, the CDR3 is TGTGCCTCTACGGGACTAGCGGGAGTTTGGGACTACGAGCAGTACTTC. Protein product: CASTGLAGVWDYEQYF.

V usage is TRBV15 and J usage is TRBJ2-7; D ambiguous. Germline loops: CDR1 LNHNV, CDR2 YYDKDF (reference sequence). CDR3 length: 14 residues. With 5 bases removed from V and 2 bases from J, the gap between germline ends came to 13 bases. The CDR3 bases are TGTGCCACCAGCGGAACGACGGGTACCTACGAGCAGTACTTC. Its protein is CATSGTTGTYEQYF. Full variable domain (missing parts from reference TRBV15 and TRBJ2-7): DAMVIQNPRYQVTQFGKPVTLSCSQTLNHNVMYWYQQKSSQAPKLLFHYYDKDFNNEADTPDNFQSRRPNTSFCFLDIRSPGLGDTAMYLCATSGTTGTYEQYFGPGTRLTVT.

The chain recombines TRBV27 with TRBJ2-7; maybe TRBD2 (5 bases). CDR1 and CDR2 from the germline V gene are MNHEY and SMNVEV (reference sequence). With 2 bases removed from V and 1 base from J, the gap between germline ends came to 15 bases. The CDR3 sequence is 16 residues long. The CDR3 DNA is TGTGCCAGCAGTTTACAGCCCAGCGGTGTTTCCTACGAGCAGTACTTC. Protein product: CASSLQPSGVSYEQYF.

The table lists this clone with a count of one. This chain links TRBV11-2 with TRBJ2-1, with 7 nucleotides matching TRBD2. This CDR3 spans 16 amino acids. The junction had 6 bases not matched to a gene; V was cut back by 3 bases and J by 1 base. Germline V gives CDR1 SGHAT, CDR2 FQNNGV. CDR3 amino acids: CASSFWEGISYNEQFF. CDR3 DNA sequence: TGTGCCAGCAGCTTTTGGGAGGGGATATCCTACAATGAGCAGTTCTTC.

The V and J genes are TRBV19 and TRBJ1-4, with no clear D. Trimming stripped 3 bases from V and 10 bases from J, with 9 bases between. Germline V lookup: CDR1 LNHDA, CDR2 SQIVND (reference sequence). The CDR3 extends over 12 amino acids. The CDR3 DNA follows: TGTGCCAGTAGTATCGAGTTGGGAAAACTGTTTTTT. Protein product: CASSIELGKLFF.

The genes are TRBV5-6 and TRBJ2-3, with D maybe TRBD1 (6 bases). CDR3 length: 15 residues. V lost 1 base and J 2 bases, leaving 11 bases between the germline ends. The germline gives CDR1 SGHDT, CDR2 YYEEEE. The CDR3 is CASSLRQVDTDTQYF. CDR3 sequence (DNA): TGTGCCAGCAGCTTGAGACAGGTAGACACAGATACGCAGTATTTT.

The V call is TRBV6-5, the J call TRBJ2-3, with 15 bases aligning to TRBD2. The CDR3 length is 15 residues. V dropped 6 bases and J dropped 6; count of bases not matched to a gene: 4. CDR1 is MNHEY, CDR2 SVGAGI, per germline. The CDR3 DNA reads TGTGCCAGCAGCGGACTAGCGGGAGGGGGTGATACGCAGTATTTT. It encodes CASSGLAGGGDTQYF.

The chain has TRBV5-1 and TRBJ2-7, with D possibly TRBD1 on 6 matching bases. V was trimmed by 0 bases and J by 5 bases, leaving 15 bases between them. Germline loops: CDR1 SGHRS, CDR2 YFSETQ. The CDR3 has 15 amino acids. CDR3 sequence reads: CASSLERPGEDEQYF. The DNA for the CDR3 is TGCGCCAGCAGCTTGGAACGGCCAGGGGAAGACGAGCAGTACTTC.

The CDR3 spells CSVETSSAVASYEQYF. The CDR3 nucleotides read TGCAGCGTTGAAACGTCCTCGGCTGTAGCCTCCTACGAGCAGTACTTC. The rearrangement links TRBV29-1 to TRBJ2-7; D is uncertain. CDR1 is SQVTM and CDR2 is ANQGSEA in the germline V gene. V lost 2 bases and J 0 bases, leaving 17 bases between the germline ends. The CDR3 has 16 residues.

V gene TRBV5-6 combines with J gene TRBJ2-5, with 15 bases matching TRBD2. The length of the CDR3 is 16 residues. With 3 bases clipped from V and 5 bases from J, the junction kept 5 bases outside the gene matches. CDR1 is SGHDT and CDR2 is YYEEEE in the germline V gene. The CDR3 DNA sequence: TGTGCCAGCAGCTCCGGACTAGCGGGAGGGGTGGAGACCCAGTACTTC. Residues: CASSSGLAGGVETQYF.

The chain has TRBV7-9 and TRBJ2-1; 13 bases line up with TRBD2. Germline lookup yields CDR1 SEHNR and CDR2 FQNEAQ (reference sequence). The CDR3 length is 14 residues. With 5 bases clipped from V and 8 bases from J, the junction kept 3 bases outside the gene matches. The CDR3 sequence is CASSTLAGGDEQFF. The CDR3, as DNA: TGTGCCAGCAGCACACTAGCGGGAGGGGATGAGCAGTTCTTC. The full variable domain, in which reference TRBV7-9 and TRBJ2-1 provide the parts outside the CDR3, is DTGVSQNPRHKITKRGQNVTFRCDPISEHNRLYWYRQTLGQGPEFLTYFQNEAQLEKSRLLSDRFSAERPKGSFSTLEIQRTEQGDSAMYLCASSTLAGGDEQFFGPGTRLTVL.

The chain employs TRBV5-6 and TRBJ2-3, with TRBD2 matching over 13 bases. The CDR3 spans 16 residues. CDR1 and CDR2 from the germline V gene are SGHDT and YYEEEE. Germline trimming cut 4 bases from V and 2 bases from J; bases unmatched to any gene: 4. Written as DNA, the CDR3 is TGTGCCAGCAGCGTGGGACTAGCGGGAAACACAGATACGCAGTATTTT. Its translation is CASSVGLAGNTDTQYF.

The V gene is TRBV5-6, the J gene TRBJ2-7; D call uncertain. The length of the CDR3 is 15 residues. Germline lookup yields CDR1 SGHDT and CDR2 YYEEEE. V was cut by 0 bases and J by 4 bases, with 14 bases left in between. CDR3 sequence reads: CASSLGAPGGYEQYF. CDR3 DNA sequence: TGTGCCAGCAGCTTGGGAGCCCCGGGTGGTTACGAGCAGTACTTC.